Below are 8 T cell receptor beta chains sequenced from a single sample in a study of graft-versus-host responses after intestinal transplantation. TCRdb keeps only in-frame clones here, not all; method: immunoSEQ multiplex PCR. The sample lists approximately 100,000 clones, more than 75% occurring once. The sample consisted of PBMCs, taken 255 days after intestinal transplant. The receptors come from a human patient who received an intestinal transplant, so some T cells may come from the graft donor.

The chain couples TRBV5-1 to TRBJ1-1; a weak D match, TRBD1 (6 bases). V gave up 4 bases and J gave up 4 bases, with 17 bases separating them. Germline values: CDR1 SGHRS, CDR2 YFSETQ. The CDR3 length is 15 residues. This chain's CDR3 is CASSEYRVRGTEAFF. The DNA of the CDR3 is TGCGCCAGCAGCGAATACAGGGTAAGGGGCACTGAAGCTTTCTTT.

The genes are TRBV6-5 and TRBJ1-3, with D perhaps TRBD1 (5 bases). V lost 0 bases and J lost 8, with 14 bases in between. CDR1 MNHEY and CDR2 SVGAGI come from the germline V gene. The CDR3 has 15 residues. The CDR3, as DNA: TGTGCCAGCAGTTACTCGGGAGGGGCTAGAGACACCATATATTTT. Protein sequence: CASSYSGGARDTIYF.

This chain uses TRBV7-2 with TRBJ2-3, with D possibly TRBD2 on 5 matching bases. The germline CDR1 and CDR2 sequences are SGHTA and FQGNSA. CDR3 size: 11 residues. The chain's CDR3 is CAEPRGDTQYF. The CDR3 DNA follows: TGTGCTGAGCCTCGGGGAGATACGCAGTATTTT. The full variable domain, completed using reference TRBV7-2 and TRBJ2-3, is GAGVSQSPSNKVTEKGKDVELRCDPISGHTALYWYRQSLGQGLEFLIYFQGNSAPDKSGLPSDRFSAERTGGSVSTLTIQRTQQEDSAVYLCAEPRGDTQYFGPGTRLTVL.

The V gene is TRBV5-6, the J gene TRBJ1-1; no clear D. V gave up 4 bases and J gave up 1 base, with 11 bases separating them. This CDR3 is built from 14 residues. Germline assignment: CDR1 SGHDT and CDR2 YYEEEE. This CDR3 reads CASSPGSGNTEAFF. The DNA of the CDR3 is TGTGCCAGCAGCCCGGGTAGCGGGAACACTGAAGCTTTCTTT.

In DNA, the CDR3 is TGTGCCAGCAGCCCGGACAAGAGCTCCTACGAGCAGTACTTC. It codes for CASSPDKSSYEQYF. The chain joins TRBV7-6 to TRBJ2-7; tentative D call: TRBD1 (5 bases). CDR3 length: 14 residues. CDR1 is SGHVS and CDR2 is FNYEAQ in the germline V gene. Trimming pared 5 bases from V and 0 bases from J, leaving 11 bases between. Together with reference TRBV7-6 and TRBJ2-7, the CDR3 gives the full variable domain: GAGVSQSPRYKVTKRGQDVALRCDPISGHVSLYWYRQALGQGPEFLTYFNYEAQQDKSGLPNDRFSAERPEGSISTLTIQRTEQRDSAMYRCASSPDKSSYEQYFGPGTRLTVT.

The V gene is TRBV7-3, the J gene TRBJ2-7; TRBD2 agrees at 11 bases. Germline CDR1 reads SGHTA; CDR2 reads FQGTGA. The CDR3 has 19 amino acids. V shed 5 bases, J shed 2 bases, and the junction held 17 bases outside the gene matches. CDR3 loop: CASSPQVGTSGGPPYEQYF. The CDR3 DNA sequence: TGTGCCAGCAGCCCCCAGGTGGGTACTAGCGGGGGCCCTCCCTACGAGCAGTACTTC.

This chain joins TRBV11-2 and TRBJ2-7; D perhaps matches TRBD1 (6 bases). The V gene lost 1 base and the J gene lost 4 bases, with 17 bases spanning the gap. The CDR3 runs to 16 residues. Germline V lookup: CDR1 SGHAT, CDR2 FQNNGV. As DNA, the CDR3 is TGTGCCAGCAGCTTAGGGGGCGACAGGTCCATTTACGAGCAGTACTTC. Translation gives CASSLGGDRSIYEQYF.

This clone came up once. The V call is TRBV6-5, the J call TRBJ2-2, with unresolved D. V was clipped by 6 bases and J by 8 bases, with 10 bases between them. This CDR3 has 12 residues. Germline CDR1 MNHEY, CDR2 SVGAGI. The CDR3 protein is CASSPPRGELFF. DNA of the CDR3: TGTGCCAGCAGCCCCCCCCGGGGGGAGCTGTTTTTT.